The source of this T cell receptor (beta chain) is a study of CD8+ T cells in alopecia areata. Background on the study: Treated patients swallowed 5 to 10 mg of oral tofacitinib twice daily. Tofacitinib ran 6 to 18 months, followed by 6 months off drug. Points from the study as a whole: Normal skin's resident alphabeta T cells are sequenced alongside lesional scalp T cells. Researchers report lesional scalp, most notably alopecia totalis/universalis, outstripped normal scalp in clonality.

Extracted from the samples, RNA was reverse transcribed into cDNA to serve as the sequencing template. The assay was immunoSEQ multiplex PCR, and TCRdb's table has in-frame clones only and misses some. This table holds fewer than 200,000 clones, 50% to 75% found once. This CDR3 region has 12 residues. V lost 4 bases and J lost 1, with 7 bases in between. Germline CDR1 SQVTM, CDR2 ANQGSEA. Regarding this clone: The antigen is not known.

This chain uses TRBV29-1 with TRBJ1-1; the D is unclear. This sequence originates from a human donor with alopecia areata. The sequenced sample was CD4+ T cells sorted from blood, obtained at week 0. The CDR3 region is CSVGPTNTEAFF. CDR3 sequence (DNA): TGCAGCGTTGGTCCAACGAACACTGAAGCTTTCTTT.